These 2 T cell receptor beta chains originate from one sample sequenced in a study of shared clonotypes between healthy human individuals (dated by TCRdb to the early 2020s). Libraries came from the immunoSEQ multiplex PCR assay. TCRdb took over this immuneACCESS table, retaining in-frame rearrangements with V and J assigned. Such tables are incomplete; in checked studies, under half of the missing clones stem from an unresolved V gene, and the remainder is unexplained. In all, the sample holds some 660,000 clones, and about 80% of those were seen once. Jointly, the top ten make up around 2% of the sample. Sequenced input: memory CD4+ T cells sorted from blood. What this sample's cell subset or site label stands for: CD45RA-negative fraction. These receptors originate from a woman in her twenties or thirties in good health.

This chain joins TRBV7-9 and TRBJ2-5; D gene uncertain. V shed 8 bases and J shed 2 bases, with 15 bases lying between them. Looked up from germline, CDR1 is SEHNR and CDR2 is FQNEAQ (reference sequence). The CDR3 contains 14 residues. DNA of the CDR3: TGTGCCAGCTCCCTTGGTACGGATCAAGAGACCCAGTACTTC. This encodes CASSLGTDQETQYF.

As to this clone: The same CDR3 is also encoded by other DNA sequences in this sample. The chain has TRBV27 and TRBJ2-5; 10 bases are shared with TRBD1. CDR1 and CDR2 from the germline V gene are MNHEY and SMNVEV (reference sequence). Losses at the gene ends were 2 bases for V and 5 bases for J; bases not matched to a gene: 5. This CDR3 has 15 residues. CDR3 sequence: CASSLRDRGRETQYF. In DNA, the CDR3 is TGTGCCAGCAGTTTAAGAGACAGGGGGCGGGAGACCCAGTACTTC.